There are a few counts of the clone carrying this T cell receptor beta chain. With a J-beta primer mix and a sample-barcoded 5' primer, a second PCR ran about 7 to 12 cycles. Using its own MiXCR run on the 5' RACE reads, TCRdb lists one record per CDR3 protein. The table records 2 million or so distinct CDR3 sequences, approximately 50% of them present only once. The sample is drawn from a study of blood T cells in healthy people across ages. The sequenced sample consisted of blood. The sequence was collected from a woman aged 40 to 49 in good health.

CDR3 sequence: CASSLGAGDEQYF. In DNA form, the CDR3 reads TGCGCCAGCAGCTTGGGGGCCGGGGACGAGCAGTACTTC. This chain joins TRBV5-1 and TRBJ2-7; tentative D call: TRBD2 (5 bases). With 0 bases removed from V and 5 bases from J, the gap between germline ends came to 9 bases. Germline CDR1 is SGHRS and CDR2 is YFSETQ. The CDR3 loop spans 13 amino acids.